Following are 2 T cell receptor beta chains from one sample sequenced in a study of cytomegalovirus exposure and HLA in healthy donors. The PCR had 60 Vbeta and 13 Jbeta primers. Profiled with immunoSEQ multiplex PCR; TCRdb holds only in-frame clones, not every one. Altogether more than 95,000 clones are present, roughly 82% being singletons, with the ten largest covering 9.5% to 15%. Sequencing was done on a sample of PBMCs. The receptors here all came from a woman aged 35 to 49 in good health and CMV-seropositive.

The gene calls are TRBV4-2 and TRBJ1-1, with 7 bases fitting TRBD1. J lost 4 bases, V lost 4 bases, and 21 bases had no gene match. The CDR3 contains 19 residues. The germline CDR1 and CDR2 sequences are LGHNA and YNFKEQ. The CDR3 DNA sequence: TGTGCCAGCAGCCGTAGCACTTCTTCCCGGGACAGTGCTAGCACTGAAGCTTTCTTT. Protein product: CASSRSTSSRDSASTEAFF.

This chain links TRBV15 with TRBJ1-1, with 9 bases matching TRBD1. The CDR3 contains 16 residues. The V gene's germline CDR1 is LNHNV and CDR2 YYDKDF (reference sequence). After removal of 5 bases from V and 5 bases from J, the junction contained 12 bases not matched to a gene. The CDR3 nucleotides are TGTGCCACCAGCCCCTTCAGACAGGGGGAAGGGACTGAAGCTTTCTTT. Amino acids: CATSPFRQGEGTEAFF. The variable domain in full, completed from reference TRBV15 and TRBJ1-1, reads DAMVIQNPRYQVTQFGKPVTLSCSQTLNHNVMYWYQQKSSQAPKLLFHYYDKDFNNEADTPDNFQSRRPNTSFCFLDIRSPGLGDTAMYLCATSPFRQGEGTEAFFGQGTRLTVV.